The 29 T cell receptor beta chains listed next were all sequenced from one sample in a study of CD8+ T cells in alopecia areata. cDNA reverse transcribed from extracted RNA served as the sequencing template. Libraries were prepared by immunoSEQ multiplex PCR; TCRdb keeps only in-frame clonotypes and omits some of them. The repertoire includes roughly 200,000 clones, approximately 62% of them detected once, and 1.7% sits in the top ten. Sample: CD4+ T cells sorted from blood, taken at week 0. The receptors were sampled from a human donor with alopecia areata.

This clone has only a few counts. V is TRBV5-1 and J is TRBJ1-2; TRBD1 matches at 10 bases. V lost 4 bases, J lost 8 bases, and 5 bases stayed unmatched. CDR3 length equals 13 residues. Germline CDR1 SGHRS, CDR2 YFSETQ. The CDR3, as DNA: TGCGCCAGCAGCCTAGACAGGGGGCTGGGCTACACCTTC. This translates into CASSLDRGLGYTF.

The DNA of the CDR3 is TGCGCCAGCAGCTTGGCGACAGGATCGAACACTGAAGCTTTCTTT. Residues: CASSLATGSNTEAFF. The chain carries TRBV5-1 and TRBJ1-1; TRBD1 is a possible D gene (6 bases). Germline CDR1 and CDR2: SGHRS and YFSETQ. Trimming took off 0 bases at V and 1 base at J, with 10 bases between the two ends. The CDR3 totals 15 residues.

The chain is built from TRBV9 and TRBJ2-5, with a tentative D call TRBD2 (5 bases). V was trimmed by 2 bases and J by 4 bases, leaving 12 bases between them. Looked up from germline, CDR1 is SGDLS and CDR2 is YYNGEE. The CDR3 sequence is 14 residues long. CDR3 nucleotides: TGTGCCAGCAGCGTTCCGGGATTGGGAGAGACCCAGTACTTC. Amino acid sequence: CASSVPGLGETQYF.

The chain has TRBV7-2 and TRBJ2-5; TRBD1 might be the D (6 bases). This CDR3 is 13 amino acids long. V was shortened by 2 bases and J by 9 bases, with 13 bases between the two germline ends. CDR1 is SGHTA and CDR2 is FQGNSA in the germline V gene. The CDR3 nucleotides read TGTGCCAGCAGCTTAAAACAGGGAAAGGCCCAGTACTTC. Encoded protein: CASSLKQGKAQYF.

Details on this clone: The same CDR3 also results from other DNA sequences found in this sample. This CDR3 is CSVAGETQYF. In nucleotides, the CDR3 is TGCAGCGTAGCGGGAGAGACCCAGTACTTC. This chain connects TRBV29-1 to TRBJ2-5, with a tentative D call TRBD2 (6 bases). Germline V gene lookup returns CDR1 SQVTM and CDR2 ANQGSEA. Trimming left V 6 bases short and J 4 bases short, with 6 bases between. The CDR3 is made up of 10 amino acids.

The chain uses TRBV4-3 and TRBJ1-1; 8 bases fit TRBD1. Unmatched junction bases numbered 4, after V lost 0 bases and J lost 1 base. Germline V gene sequence: CDR1 LGHNA, CDR2 YSLEER. The CDR3 spans 16 residues. CDR3 in DNA: TGCGCCAGCAGCCAAGACCTCGGACAGGGGAACACTGAAGCTTTCTTT. As protein: CASSQDLGQGNTEAFF.

This chain connects TRBV7-9 to TRBJ1-1; no reliable D call. Trimming took off 1 base at V and 2 bases at J, with 11 bases between the two ends. Germline CDR1 SEHNR, CDR2 FQNEAQ (reference sequence). CDR3 length equals 15 residues. This CDR3 reads CASSLVMGSNTEAFF. The CDR3, as DNA: TGTGCCAGCAGCTTAGTTATGGGCTCCAACACTGAAGCTTTCTTT.

The chain employs TRBV19 and TRBJ1-5; D is unresolved. CDR1 is LNHDA, CDR2 SQIVND, per germline (reference sequence). Trimming removed 6 bases at V and 0 bases at J, with 6 bases between. CDR3 length: 13 amino acids. CDR3 sequence (DNA): TGTGCCAGTAGAACAGCTAGCAATCAGCCCCAGCATTTT. Amino acids: CASRTASNQPQHF.

This clone turned up a few times. The chain employs TRBV7-2 and TRBJ2-2, with D unresolved. CDR3 size: 12 residues. Germline lookup yields CDR1 SGHTA and CDR2 FQGNSA. V was cut by 5 bases and J by 10 bases, with 11 bases left in between. Here the CDR3 reads CASSPAFVELFF. CDR3 DNA sequence: TGTGCCAGCAGCCCCGCCTTTGTGGAGCTGTTTTTT.

This rearrangement joins TRBV4-1 to TRBJ1-5; D call uncertain. With 2 bases removed from V and 5 bases from J, the gap between germline ends came to 10 bases. Germline CDR1 reads MGHRA; CDR2 reads YSYEKL. This CDR3 spans 14 amino acids. CDR3 protein: CASSQFTAYQPQHF. CDR3 nucleotides: TGCGCCAGCAGCCAATTTACAGCATATCAGCCCCAGCATTTT.

V gene TRBV29-1 combines with J gene TRBJ2-3; D gene ambiguous. This CDR3 has 11 residues. The V gene lost 3 bases and the J gene lost 3 bases, with 4 bases spanning the gap. Germline V lookup: CDR1 SQVTM, CDR2 ANQGSEA. CDR3 coding DNA: TGCAGCGTTGATACAACAGATACGCAGTATTTT. Its protein product is CSVDTTDTQYF.

The chain couples TRBV27 to TRBJ2-5, with 8 bases lining up with TRBD2. The germline gives CDR1 MNHEY, CDR2 SMNVEV (reference sequence). J was trimmed by 4 bases and V by 8 bases; bases with no gene match: 9. The CDR3 totals 14 residues. CDR3 nucleotide sequence: TGTGCCAGCTCCAGAGCGGGGGTGGGAGAGACCCAGTACTTC. Translation gives CASSRAGVGETQYF.

The genes are TRBV30 and TRBJ1-1; TRBD1 might be the D (5 bases). This CDR3 contains 14 residues. The V and J ends lost 2 bases and 1 base respectively, with 11 bases between them. CDR1 and CDR2 from the germline V gene are GTSNPN and SVGIG (reference sequence). In DNA, the CDR3 is TGTGCCTGGAGTTCCGGGACGGCGAACACTGAAGCTTTCTTT. This encodes CAWSSGTANTEAFF.

The V and J genes are TRBV15 and TRBJ1-5, with no clear D. This CDR3 spans 13 amino acids. Germline V gene lookup returns CDR1 LNHNV and CDR2 YYDKDF (reference sequence). Trimming pared 5 bases from V and 1 base from J, leaving 6 bases between. CDR3: CATSPDSNQPQHF. The DNA for the CDR3 is TGTGCCACCAGCCCCGACAGCAATCAGCCCCAGCATTTT.

The rearrangement joins TRBV10-3 to TRBJ2-5, with TRBD1 as a possible D gene (6 bases). The CDR3 is made up of 14 amino acids. V shed 7 bases and J shed 2 bases, with 14 bases lying between them. Germline loops: CDR1 ENHRY, CDR2 SYGVKD. The CDR3 DNA sequence: TGTGCCATCACCTCAACGGACAGACAAGAGACCCAGTACTTC. Residues: CAITSTDRQETQYF.

This clone was counted only a few times. The genes are TRBV29-1 and TRBJ1-3, with D perhaps TRBD1 (6 bases). The CDR3 has 13 residues. Trimming removed 3 bases at V and 4 bases at J, with 10 bases between. The germline V gene encodes CDR1 SQVTM and CDR2 ANQGSEA. CDR3 coding DNA: TGCAGCGTTGATCCGGGACAAGGAAACACCATATATTTT. Translated: CSVDPGQGNTIYF. Based on the CDR3 plus reference TRBV29-1 and TRBJ1-3, the full variable domain is SAVISQKPSRDICQRGTSLTIQCQVDSQVTMMFWYRQQPGQSLTLIATANQGSEATYESGFVIDKFPISRPNLTFSTLTVSNMSPEDSSIYLCSVDPGQGNTIYFGEGSWLTVV.

The table lists this clone with a few counts. This sequence joins TRBV29-1 and TRBJ1-2; D gene ambiguous. The V and J ends lost 3 bases and 7 bases respectively, with 15 bases between them. Germline assignment: CDR1 SQVTM and CDR2 ANQGSEA. The CDR3 totals 13 residues. The CDR3 region is CSVEGSESVGYTF. The CDR3 DNA reads as TGCAGCGTTGAGGGCAGTGAGTCTGTTGGCTACACCTTC.

The V and J genes are TRBV30 and TRBJ1-2, with D possibly matching TRBD1 (6 bases). V was cut by 4 bases and J by 8 bases, with 17 bases left in between. This CDR3 has 13 amino acids. Germline V gene lookup returns CDR1 GTSNPN and CDR2 SVGIG (reference sequence). For the CDR3, the DNA is TGTGCCTGGAACGGGGGCGGGGACGTGGGCTACACCTTC. Protein: CAWNGGGDVGYTF.

A word on this clone: In the same sample, other DNA sequences code for this CDR3. The rearrangement links TRBV4-3 to TRBJ1-1; possibly TRBD1 for D (5 bases). The length of the CDR3 is 14 residues. V was pared by 0 bases and J by 4 bases, with 9 bases between. Germline V lookup: CDR1 LGHNA, CDR2 YSLEER. The CDR3: CASSQDLRGTEAFF. In nucleotides, the CDR3 is TGCGCCAGCAGCCAAGATTTGAGGGGCACTGAAGCTTTCTTT.

The chain has TRBV29-1 and TRBJ2-6, with D tentatively TRBD1 (6 bases). V was pared by 3 bases and J by 0 bases, with 12 bases between. The CDR3 covers 16 residues. Germline assignment: CDR1 SQVTM and CDR2 ANQGSEA. The chain's CDR3 is CSVEQGSHSGANVLTF. CDR3 coding DNA: TGCAGCGTTGAGCAGGGGTCCCACTCTGGGGCCAACGTCCTGACTTTC.

The J gene is TRBJ1-5, the V gene TRBV5-1, with D hard to call. V was pared by 0 bases and J by 6 bases, with 10 bases between. This CDR3 is 14 amino acids long. Germline CDR1 SGHRS, CDR2 YFSETQ. The CDR3 spells CASSLDGVGQPQHF. CDR3 coding DNA: TGCGCCAGCAGCTTGGATGGGGTGGGTCAGCCCCAGCATTTT.

This clone was seen many times. This sequence joins TRBV7-9 and TRBJ1-4; a possible D gene is TRBD1 (5 bases). The germline CDR1 and CDR2 sequences are SEHNR and FQNEAQ (reference sequence). Between the trimmed V and J ends, which lost 3 bases and 8 bases, there was a span of 13 bases. This CDR3 is 14 amino acids long. This chain's CDR3 is CASSFARDQEKLFF. CDR3 nucleotide sequence: TGTGCCAGCAGCTTTGCCAGGGATCAGGAAAAACTGTTTTTT.

The CDR3 is CAWSVYNPGQLGWDTEAFF. The CDR3 DNA is TGTGCCTGGAGTGTTTATAATCCGGGACAGCTAGGGTGGGACACTGAAGCTTTCTTT. This chain connects TRBV30 to TRBJ1-1; 7 nucleotides agree with TRBD1. The CDR3 is made up of 19 amino acids. From germline, CDR1 is GTSNPN and CDR2 SVGIG (reference sequence). The V gene end was trimmed by 0 bases and the J gene end by 3 bases; junction bases not matched to a gene: 19.

The rearrangement links TRBV4-3 to TRBJ2-6; perhaps D is TRBD1 or TRBD2 (5 bases each). CDR1 and CDR2 (germline): LGHNA, YSLEER. This CDR3 region has 18 residues. V gave up 4 bases and J gave up 0 bases, with 16 bases separating them. CDR3 sequence (DNA): TGCGCCAGCAGCCGCACACTGGGACGGGACTCTGGGGCCAACGTCCTGACTTTC. Protein product: CASSRTLGRDSGANVLTF.

The chain has TRBV6-6 and TRBJ2-3; the D gene is possibly TRBD2 (6 bases). Germline loops: CDR1 MNHNY, CDR2 SVGAGI (reference sequence). Trimming left V 9 bases short and J 6 bases short, with 13 bases between. The CDR3 is made up of 12 amino acids. CDR3 sequence (DNA): TGTGCCAGGACTAGACAATTGGATACGCAGTATTTT. It codes for CARTRQLDTQYF.

V usage is TRBV27 and J usage is TRBJ1-6; D ambiguous. The V end was cut by 7 bases, the J end by 7 bases, with 11 bases between. Germline CDR1 and CDR2: MNHEY and SMNVEV (reference sequence). The CDR3 consists of 13 residues. CDR3 sequence (DNA): TGTGCCAGCACGGTTCGGGTCAATTCACCCCTCCACTTT. Translation gives CASTVRVNSPLHF.

CDR3 residues: CASSRDSNTEAFF. The CDR3 DNA sequence: TGTGCCAGCAGCCGGGACTCGAACACTGAAGCTTTCTTT. The rearrangement links TRBV5-4 to TRBJ1-1; tentatively, D is TRBD1 (5 bases). In germline, CDR1 is SGHNT, CDR2 YYREEE (reference sequence). The V end lost 4 bases, the J end lost 1 base, and 8 bases lay between the germline ends. The CDR3 runs to 13 residues.

This chain links TRBV30 with TRBJ1-2; weak D call: TRBD1 (5 bases). Germline V gene lookup returns CDR1 GTSNPN and CDR2 SVGIG (reference sequence). Trimming shortened V by 1 base and J by 4 bases, and 13 bases separated the two germline ends. The CDR3 is 14 residues long. The CDR3 DNA follows: TGTGCCTGGAGTGATTTGGAGACAGCCTATGGCTACACCTTC. Its translation: CAWSDLETAYGYTF.

V and J are TRBV30 and TRBJ2-3; D is unclear. The V and J ends lost 0 bases and 4 bases respectively, with 8 bases between them. The CDR3 length is 13 residues. The germline V gene encodes CDR1 GTSNPN and CDR2 SVGIG (reference sequence). CDR3 sequence reads: CAWSVSTADTQYF. The DNA of the CDR3 is TGTGCCTGGAGTGTGAGCACCGCAGATACGCAGTATTTT.